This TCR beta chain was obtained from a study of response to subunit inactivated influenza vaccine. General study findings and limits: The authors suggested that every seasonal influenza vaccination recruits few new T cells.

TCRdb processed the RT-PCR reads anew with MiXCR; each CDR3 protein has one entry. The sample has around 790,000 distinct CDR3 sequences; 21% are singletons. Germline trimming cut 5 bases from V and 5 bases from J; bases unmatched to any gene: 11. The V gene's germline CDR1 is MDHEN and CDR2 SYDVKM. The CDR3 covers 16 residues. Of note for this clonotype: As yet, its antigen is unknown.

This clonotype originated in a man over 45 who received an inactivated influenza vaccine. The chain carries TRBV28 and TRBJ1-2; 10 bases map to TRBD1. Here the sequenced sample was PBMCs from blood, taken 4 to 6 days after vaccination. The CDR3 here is CASSEETGGAWYGYTF. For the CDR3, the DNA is TGTGCCAGCAGTGAGGAGACAGGGGGCGCGTGGTATGGCTACACCTTC.